This TCR beta chain was observed in a study of neurological immune-mediated disorders. Study-level points and caveats: None of the CDR3 amino acid sequences in expanded clones turned up in more than one subject, which points to private repertoires in all groups.

The CDR3 runs to 18 residues. The junction had 14 bases not matched to a gene; V was cut back by 5 bases and J by 4 bases. CDR1 and CDR2 (germline): MNHEY, SVGAGI. With 10-nucleotide random UMIs included, cDNA was synthesized by 5'RACE. TCRdb itself ran the 5' RACE reads through MiXCR, one entry per CDR3 protein. The data contain fewer than 40,000 distinct CDR3 sequences, approximately 5.2% of them singletons. This clonotype was picked up many times. Its antigen is not known. The rearrangement uses TRBV6-5 and TRBJ2-3; 11 bases line up with TRBD2. This receptor was identified in a woman in her 50s in good health. Source material: CD4+ T cells from blood. The CDR3 loop reads CASSRVSGRAGIPDTQYF. In DNA, the CDR3 is TGTGCCAGCAGTCGAGTTAGCGGGAGGGCCGGTATACCAGATACGCAGTATTTT.